Many counts were recorded for the clone carrying this T cell receptor (beta chain). Its target is unknown. Investigators prepared the TCR beta libraries by applying iRepertoire HTBI primers and Arm-PCR of CDR3 regions. TCRdb reanalysed the multiplex PCR reads using MiXCR and keeps one entry per CDR3 protein. The sample carries about 450,000 distinct CDR3 sequences, roughly 15% recorded once. The data were taken from a study of regulatory T cells in long-lasting Graves disease. The germline CDR1 and CDR2 sequences are SGHAT and FQNNGV. The length of the CDR3 is 17 residues. V lost 0 bases, J lost 2 bases, and 16 bases lay in between. Sample time point: newly diagnosed GD, antithyroid drugs for less than 3 months. With RNA extracted from PBMCs as input, the TCR library was made. Staff drew around 10 milliliters of peripheral blood into EDTA tubes. Study conclusions and caveats: The number of shared public clonotypes was higher in persistent patients (2,741) than new patients (over 900).

These same data were also listed under a study on T cells in Graves' hyperthyroidism and ophthalmopathy. Turning to that study: RT-PCR in the first round (using the HTBI primer set) targeted the TCR CDR3. A median about 6.5 months before onset, the model predicted ophthalmopathy.

V usage is TRBV11-2 and J usage is TRBJ2-5; tentative D call: TRBD1 (6 bases). The input for sequencing was peripheral blood mononuclear cells (PBMCs), taken at new diagnosis, from a patient treated with antithyroid drugs. The receptor was isolated from a woman between 25 and 40 years old with Graves disease. CDR3: CASSLDGTGIPQETQYF. DNA of the CDR3: TGTGCCAGCAGCTTAGATGGAACAGGGATTCCTCAAGAGACCCAGTACTTC.